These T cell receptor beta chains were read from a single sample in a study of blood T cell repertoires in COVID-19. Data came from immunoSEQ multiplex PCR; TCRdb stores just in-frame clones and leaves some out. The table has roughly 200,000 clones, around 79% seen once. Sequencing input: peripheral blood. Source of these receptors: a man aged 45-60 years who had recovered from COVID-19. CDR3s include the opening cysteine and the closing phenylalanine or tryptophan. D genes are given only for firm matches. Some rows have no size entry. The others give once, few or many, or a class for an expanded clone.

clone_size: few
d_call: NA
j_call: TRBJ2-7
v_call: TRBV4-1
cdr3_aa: CASSQVPLRVFSYEQYF
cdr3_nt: TGCGCCAGCAGCCAAGTGCCGTTGAGGGTCTTCTCCTACGAGCAGTACTTC

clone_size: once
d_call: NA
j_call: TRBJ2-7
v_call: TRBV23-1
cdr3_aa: CASSQYPPDSYEQYF
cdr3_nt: TGCGCCAGCAGTCAATACCCCCCAGACTCCTACGAGCAGTACTTC

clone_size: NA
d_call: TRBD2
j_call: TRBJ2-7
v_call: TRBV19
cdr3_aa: CASSQPSGRGTYEQYF
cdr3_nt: TGTGCCAGTAGTCAACCTAGCGGGAGGGGAACCTACGAGCAGTACTTC

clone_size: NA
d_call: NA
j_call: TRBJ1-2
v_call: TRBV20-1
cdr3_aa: CSARDSRAQNYGYTF
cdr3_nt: TGCAGTGCTCGTGATTCGAGGGCGCAGAACTATGGCTACACCTTC

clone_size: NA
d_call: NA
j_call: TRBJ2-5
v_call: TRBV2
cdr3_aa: CASSEAPGKETQYF
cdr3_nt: TGTGCCAGCAGTGAGGCGCCGGGGAAAGAGACCCAGTACTTC

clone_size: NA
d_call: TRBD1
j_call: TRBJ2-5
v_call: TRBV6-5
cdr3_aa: CASRAGTGHKTQYF
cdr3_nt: TGTGCCAGCAGAGCCGGGACAGGGCATAAGACCCAGTACTTC

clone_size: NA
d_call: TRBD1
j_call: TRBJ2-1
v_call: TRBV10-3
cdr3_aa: CATAQGANEQFF
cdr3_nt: TGTGCCACGGCGCAGGGGGCGAATGAGCAGTTCTTC

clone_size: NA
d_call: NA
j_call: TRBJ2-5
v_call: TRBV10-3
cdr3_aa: CAISWGLQETQYF
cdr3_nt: TGTGCCATCAGCTGGGGGCTTCAAGAGACCCAGTACTTC

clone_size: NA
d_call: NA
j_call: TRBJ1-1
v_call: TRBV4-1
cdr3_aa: CASSQETGTNTEAFF
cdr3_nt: TGCGCCAGCAGCCAAGAAACAGGGACGAACACTGAAGCTTTCTTT

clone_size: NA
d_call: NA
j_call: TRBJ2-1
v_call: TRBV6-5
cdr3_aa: CASSSARTESYNEQFF
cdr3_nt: TGTGCCAGCAGTTCCGCTAGAACCGAATCCTACAATGAGCAGTTCTTC

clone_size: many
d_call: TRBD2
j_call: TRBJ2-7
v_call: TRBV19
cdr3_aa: CASSITSGGTYEQYF
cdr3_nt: TGTGCCAGTAGTATAACTAGCGGGGGGACCTACGAGCAGTACTTC

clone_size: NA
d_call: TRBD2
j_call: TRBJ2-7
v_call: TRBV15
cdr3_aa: CATSRVLAGGPRDEQYF
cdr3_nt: TGTGCCACCAGCAGAGTCCTAGCGGGAGGGCCAAGGGACGAGCAGTACTTC

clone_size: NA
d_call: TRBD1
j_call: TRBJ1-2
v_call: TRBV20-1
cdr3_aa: CSASDTDRDYGYTF
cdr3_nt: TGCAGTGCTAGTGACACCGACAGGGACTATGGCTACACCTTC

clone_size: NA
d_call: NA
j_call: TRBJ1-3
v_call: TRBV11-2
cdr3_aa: CASSLPRGNTIYF
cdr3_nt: TGTGCCAGCAGCCTTCCGCGGGGAAACACCATATATTTT

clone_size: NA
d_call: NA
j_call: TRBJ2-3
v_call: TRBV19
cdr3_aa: CASSISGQSRDTQYF
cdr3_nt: TGTGCCAGTAGTATATCAGGACAATCAAGGGATACGCAGTATTTT

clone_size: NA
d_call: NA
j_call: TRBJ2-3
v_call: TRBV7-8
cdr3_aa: CASSLTGPSTDTQYF
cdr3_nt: TGTGCCAGCAGCTTGACAGGCCCTAGCACAGATACGCAGTATTTT

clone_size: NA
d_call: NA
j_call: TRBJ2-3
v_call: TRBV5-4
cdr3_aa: CASRPTRGGVTDTQYF
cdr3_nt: TGTGCCAGCAGACCAACTAGAGGGGGTGTCACAGATACGCAGTATTTT

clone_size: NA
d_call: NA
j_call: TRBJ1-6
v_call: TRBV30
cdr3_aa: CAWSRSVSPLHF
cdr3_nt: TGTGCCTGGTCTAGGTCGGTTTCACCCCTCCACTTT

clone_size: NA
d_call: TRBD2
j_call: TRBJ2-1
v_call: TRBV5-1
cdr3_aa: CASSWQSGRGNEQFF
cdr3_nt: TGCGCCAGCAGCTGGCAGAGCGGGAGGGGCAATGAGCAGTTCTTC

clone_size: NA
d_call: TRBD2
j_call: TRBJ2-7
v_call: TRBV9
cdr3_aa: CASSPLSSGAYEQYF
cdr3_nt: TGTGCCAGCAGCCCGCTTTCTAGCGGAGCTTACGAGCAGTACTTC

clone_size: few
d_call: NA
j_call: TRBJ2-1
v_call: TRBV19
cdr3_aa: CASSSQGLSYNEQFF
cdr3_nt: TGTGCCAGTAGTTCACAAGGACTCTCCTACAATGAGCAGTTCTTC